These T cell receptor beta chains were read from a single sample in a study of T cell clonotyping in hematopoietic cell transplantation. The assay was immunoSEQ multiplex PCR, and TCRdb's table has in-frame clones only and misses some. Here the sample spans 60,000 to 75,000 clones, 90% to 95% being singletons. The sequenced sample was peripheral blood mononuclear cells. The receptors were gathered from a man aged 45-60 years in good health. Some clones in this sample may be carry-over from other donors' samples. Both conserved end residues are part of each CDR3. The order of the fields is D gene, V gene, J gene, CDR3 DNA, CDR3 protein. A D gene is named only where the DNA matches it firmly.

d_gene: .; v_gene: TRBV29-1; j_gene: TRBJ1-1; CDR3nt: TGCAGCGTTGAAGGAGGGGGAGTAGTCACTGAAGCTTTCTTT; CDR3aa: CSVEGGGVVTEAFF
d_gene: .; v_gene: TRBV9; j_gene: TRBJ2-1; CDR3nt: TGTGCCAGCAGCTTAGTGGCGGGCAATGAGCAGTTCTTC; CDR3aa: CASSLVAGNEQFF
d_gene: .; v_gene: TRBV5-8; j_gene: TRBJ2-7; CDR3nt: TGTGCCAGCAGCCTGAGGGGTGGCGAGCAGTACTTC; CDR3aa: CASSLRGGEQYF
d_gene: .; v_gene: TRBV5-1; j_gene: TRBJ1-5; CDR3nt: TGCGCCAGCAGCTTTCTAGGGATGGGTCAGCCCCAGCATTTT; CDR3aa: CASSFLGMGQPQHF
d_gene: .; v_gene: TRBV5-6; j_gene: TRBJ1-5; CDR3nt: TGTGCCAGCAGCTTAGGACAGCTAAATCAGCCCCAGCATTTT; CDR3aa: CASSLGQLNQPQHF
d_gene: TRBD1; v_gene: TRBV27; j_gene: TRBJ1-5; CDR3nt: TGTGCCAGCAGTTCGACAGGGGTGTCGAGCAATCAGCCCCAGCATTTT; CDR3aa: CASSSTGVSSNQPQHF
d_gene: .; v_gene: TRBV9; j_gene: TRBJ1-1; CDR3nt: TGTGCCAGCAGCGTAGGGCCGCCGGGGGCTGAAGCTTTCTTT; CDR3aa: CASSVGPPGAEAFF
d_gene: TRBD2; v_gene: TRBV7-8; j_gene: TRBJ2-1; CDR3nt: TGTGCCAGCAGCCCGTCCATAGCGGGGGGGAGCTCCTACAATGAGCAGTTCTTC; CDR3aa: CASSPSIAGGSSYNEQFF
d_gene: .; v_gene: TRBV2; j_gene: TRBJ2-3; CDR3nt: TGTGCCAGCAGTGAACACTTAAGCACAGATACGCAGTATTTT; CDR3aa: CASSEHLSTDTQYF
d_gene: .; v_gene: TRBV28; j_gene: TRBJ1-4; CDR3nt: TGTGCCAGCAGTTTCGCCGACAGCTCTAATGAAAAACTGTTTTTT; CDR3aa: CASSFADSSNEKLFF
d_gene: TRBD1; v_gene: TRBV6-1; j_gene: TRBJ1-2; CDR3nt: TGTGCCAGCAGTGATCTGGGGACAGGCCTCGGCTATGGCTACACCTTC; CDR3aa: CASSDLGTGLGYGYTF
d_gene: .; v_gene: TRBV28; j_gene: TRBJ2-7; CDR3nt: TGTGCCAGCAGTTCAACAGGGAACTGGTACGAGCAGTACTTC; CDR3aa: CASSSTGNWYEQYF
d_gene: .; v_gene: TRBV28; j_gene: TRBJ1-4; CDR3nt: TGTGCCAGCAGCCCAAGCTTTAAAGGTCATGCTGAAAAACTGTTTTTT; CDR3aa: CASSPSFKGHAEKLFF
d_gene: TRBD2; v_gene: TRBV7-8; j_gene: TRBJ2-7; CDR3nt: TGTGCCAGCAGCTTAAGTCGGGGGGGCCCCTACGAGCAGTACTTC; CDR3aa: CASSLSRGGPYEQYF
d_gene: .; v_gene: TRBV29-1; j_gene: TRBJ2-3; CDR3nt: TGCAGCGTTGAAAGTGGAGTGGATACGCAGTATTTT; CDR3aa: CSVESGVDTQYF
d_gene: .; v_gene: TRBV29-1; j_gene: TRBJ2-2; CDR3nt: TGCAGCGTTCAACTCACCGGGGAGCTGTTTTTT; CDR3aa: CSVQLTGELFF